This TCR beta chain was sequenced for a study of blood T cells in healthy people across ages. Primed by a sample-barcoded 5' primer and a J-beta primer mix, a second PCR proceeded for about 7 to 11 cycles. TCRdb re-analysed the 5' RACE reads in MiXCR, keeping a single row per CDR3 protein. The sample lists approximately 1,000,000 distinct CDR3 sequences; over 35% were seen once. The length of the CDR3 is 17 residues. Germline V lookup: CDR1 SNHLY, CDR2 FYNNEI. V trimming: 8 bases; J trimming: 4 bases; junction bases outside the gene matches: 16. Study results and caveats: Roughly linear age-related decline in beta diversity appeared, significant by age about 40.

Concerning this clonotype itself: What it binds is unknown.

The receptor comes from a woman aged 60-75 years in good health. Sequenced sample: blood. The rearrangement joins TRBV2 to TRBJ2-3; TRBD2 matches at 9 bases. The CDR3 loop is CASHGSTSGRAADTQYF. CDR3 nucleotides: TGTGCCAGCCATGGCTCGACTAGCGGAAGAGCGGCAGATACGCAGTATTTT.